These T cell receptor beta chains were read from a single sample in a study of blood T cell repertoires in COVID-19. Sequencing used immunoSEQ multiplex PCR; TCRdb keeps in-frame clones, though not all of them. The sample has fewer than 250,000 clones, 80% to 95% seen once. The specimen was peripheral blood. Receptor source: a young man with COVID-19, enrolled during active disease. Each CDR3 is given with its conserved first and last residue. The order of the fields is clone size, D gene, V gene, CDR3 length, J gene, CDR3 protein, CDR3 DNA. The D gene is left open where the match is weak. Clone size is not always given. Where it is, it says once, few, many or a class for expanded clones.

size: .
D: .
V: TRBV3-1/TRBV3-2
length: 16
J: TRBJ1-1
CDR3: CASSPTKQGFGTEAFF
DNA: TGTGCCAGCAGCCCGACGAAACAGGGTTTTGGCACTGAAGCTTTCTTT

size: .
D: TRBD1
V: TRBV7-9
length: 16
J: TRBJ2-5
CDR3: CASSLGATGRQETQYF
DNA: TGTGCCAGCAGCTTAGGAGCGACAGGGCGTCAAGAGACCCAGTACTTC

size: .
D: .
V: TRBV5-1
length: 14
J: TRBJ1-2
CDR3: CASSPEEGFYGYTF
DNA: TGCGCCAGCAGCCCGGAGGAGGGGTTCTATGGCTACACCTTC

size: .
D: TRBD1
V: TRBV7-6
length: 14
J: TRBJ1-5
CDR3: CASSKQGAAQPQHF
DNA: TGTGCCAGCAGCAAACAGGGGGCCGCTCAGCCCCAGCATTTT

size: .
D: TRBD1
V: TRBV28
length: 15
J: TRBJ1-1
CDR3: CASSPPTGPNTEAFF
DNA: TGTGCCAGCAGTCCACCGACAGGGCCGAACACTGAAGCTTTCTTT

size: .
D: .
V: TRBV25-1
length: 15
J: TRBJ1-3
CDR3: CASRGVGASGNTIYF
DNA: TGTGCCAGCAGAGGGGTGGGGGCCTCTGGAAACACCATATATTTT

size: .
D: .
V: TRBV9
length: 12
J: TRBJ1-6
CDR3: CASSAGGSPLHF
DNA: TGTGCCAGCAGCGCCGGGGGTTCACCCCTCCACTTT

size: .
D: .
V: TRBV5-1
length: 17
J: TRBJ1-4
CDR3: CASSSGQSAATNEKLFF
DNA: TGCGCCAGCAGCTCCGGACAGTCGGCAGCAACTAATGAAAAACTGTTTTTT

size: .
D: .
V: TRBV2
length: 13
J: TRBJ1-1
CDR3: CASTGQMNTEAFF
DNA: TGTGCCAGCACTGGACAGATGAACACTGAAGCTTTCTTT

size: .
D: .
V: TRBV30
length: 14
J: TRBJ1-5
CDR3: CAWSDYRDNQPQHF
DNA: TGTGCCTGGAGTGATTACAGGGACAATCAGCCCCAGCATTTT

size: .
D: .
V: TRBV6-5
length: 15
J: TRBJ2-5
CDR3: CASSYYSGRQETQYF
DNA: TGTGCCAGCAGTTACTACTCAGGTCGCCAAGAGACCCAGTACTTC

size: .
D: TRBD1
V: TRBV5-1
length: 18
J: TRBJ1-3
CDR3: CASSLDSRGRLTGNTIYF
DNA: TGCGCCAGCAGCTTGGATTCCAGGGGGCGTCTTACTGGAAACACCATATATTTT

size: .
D: .
V: TRBV6-5
length: 14
J: TRBJ1-1
CDR3: CASSVDGGKTEAFF
DNA: TGTGCCAGCAGCGTGGACGGGGGTAAGACTGAAGCTTTCTTT

size: .
D: .
V: TRBV7-7
length: 15
J: TRBJ2-3
CDR3: CASSLSGEHTDTQYF
DNA: TGTGCCAGCAGCTTATCGGGGGAACACACAGATACGCAGTATTTT

size: once
D: .
V: TRBV11-3
length: 16
J: TRBJ2-3
CDR3: CASSTGHTASTDTQYF
DNA: TGTGCCAGCAGCACTGGACACACAGCTAGCACAGATACGCAGTATTTT

size: .
D: TRBD1
V: TRBV6-5
length: 13
J: TRBJ1-6
CDR3: CASSRDRGSPLHF
DNA: TGTGCCAGCAGCCGGGACAGGGGTTCACCCCTCCACTTT

size: once
D: TRBD2
V: TRBV11-2
length: 18
J: TRBJ2-3
CDR3: CASSLAAGLALLTDTQYF
DNA: TGTGCCAGCAGCTTAGCCGCCGGACTAGCCCTACTTACAGATACGCAGTATTTT

size: .
D: .
V: TRBV14
length: 13
J: TRBJ1-1
CDR3: CASSLSMNTEAFF
DNA: TGTGCCAGCAGCCTGTCTATGAACACTGAAGCTTTCTTT

size: .
D: .
V: TRBV6-5
length: 13
J: TRBJ1-1
CDR3: CASSYTLEDEAFF
DNA: TGTGCCAGCAGTTATACCCTCGAGGATGAAGCTTTCTTT

size: few
D: TRBD1
V: TRBV5-6
length: 15
J: TRBJ1-2
CDR3: CASSLETGFNYGYTF
DNA: TGTGCCAGCAGCCTAGAGACAGGGTTCAACTATGGCTACACCTTC